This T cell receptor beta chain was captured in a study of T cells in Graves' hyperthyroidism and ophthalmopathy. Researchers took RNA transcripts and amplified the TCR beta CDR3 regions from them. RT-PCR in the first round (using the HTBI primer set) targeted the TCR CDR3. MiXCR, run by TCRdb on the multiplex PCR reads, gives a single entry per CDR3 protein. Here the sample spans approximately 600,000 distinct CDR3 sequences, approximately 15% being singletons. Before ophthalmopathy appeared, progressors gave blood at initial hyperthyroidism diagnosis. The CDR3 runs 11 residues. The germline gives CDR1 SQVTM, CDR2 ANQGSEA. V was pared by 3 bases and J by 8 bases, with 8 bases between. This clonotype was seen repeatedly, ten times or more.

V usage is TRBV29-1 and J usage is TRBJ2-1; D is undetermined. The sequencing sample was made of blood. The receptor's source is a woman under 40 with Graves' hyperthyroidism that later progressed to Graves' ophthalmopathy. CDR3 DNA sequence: TGCAGCGTTGACCGGAGATATGAGCAGTTCTTC. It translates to CSVDRRYEQFF.